This is a list of T cell receptor beta chains from one sample in a study of blood T cell repertoires in COVID-19. Here immunoSEQ multiplex PCR was the method, and the copy in TCRdb shows in-frame clones only, minus some. The sample holds 90,000 to 110,000 clones, around 74% seen once. The sequencing input was peripheral blood. All receptors come from a woman aged 70-85 years with acute or convalescent COVID-19. Both conserved end residues are part of each CDR3. Each record gives: J gene, CDR3 length, V gene, CDR3 protein.

j_gene: TRBJ1-1; len: 13; v_gene: TRBV29-1; CDR3aa: CSAHRGTNTEAFF
j_gene: TRBJ2-1; len: 14; v_gene: TRBV28; CDR3aa: CASSFLDRNNEQFF
j_gene: TRBJ1-2; len: 13; v_gene: TRBV5-6; CDR3aa: CASSLYPQDGYTF
j_gene: TRBJ2-7; len: 14; v_gene: TRBV23-1; CDR3aa: CASSQSSGHYEQYF
j_gene: TRBJ2-2; len: 14; v_gene: TRBV5-1; CDR3aa: CASSLGLSPGELFF
j_gene: TRBJ2-5; len: 14; v_gene: TRBV6-6; CDR3aa: CASSGHLLQETQYF
j_gene: TRBJ2-3; len: 16; v_gene: TRBV27; CDR3aa: CASSKWATSGGDTQYF
j_gene: TRBJ1-3; len: 16; v_gene: TRBV9; CDR3aa: CASSLDSLPSGNTIYF
j_gene: TRBJ1-3; len: 16; v_gene: TRBV28; CDR3aa: CASSTGTGASGNTIYF
j_gene: TRBJ2-1; len: 15; v_gene: TRBV10-1; CDR3aa: CASSEPGLAGGGQFF
j_gene: TRBJ2-6; len: 15; v_gene: TRBV18; CDR3aa: CASSQGLSGANVLTF
j_gene: TRBJ1-1; len: 14; v_gene: TRBV18; CDR3aa: CASSAQGSGTEAFF
j_gene: TRBJ1-1; len: 15; v_gene: TRBV4-3; CDR3aa: CASSQEGQGRSEAFF
j_gene: TRBJ1-2; len: 14; v_gene: TRBV7-2; CDR3aa: CASSQDRLLGGYTF
j_gene: TRBJ1-3; len: 14; v_gene: TRBV5-1; CDR3aa: CASSPAVSGNTIYF
j_gene: TRBJ1-5; len: 14; v_gene: TRBV7-6; CDR3aa: CASSLTGSNQPQHF
j_gene: TRBJ1-5; len: 15; v_gene: TRBV7-2; CDR3aa: CASSLGTARHQPQHF
j_gene: TRBJ2-1; len: 13; v_gene: TRBV19; CDR3aa: CASSIRTGNEQFF
j_gene: TRBJ2-7; len: 14; v_gene: TRBV2; CDR3aa: CASRPEVGRLEQYF
j_gene: TRBJ1-6; len: 17; v_gene: TRBV3-1/TRBV3-2; CDR3aa: CASSQDLPGQSGSPLHF
j_gene: TRBJ2-3; len: 16; v_gene: TRBV29-1; CDR3aa: CSAPEISGVGTDTQYF
j_gene: TRBJ2-3; len: 14; v_gene: TRBV2; CDR3aa: CASRGRTSTDTQYF
j_gene: TRBJ2-5; len: 16; v_gene: TRBV2; CDR3aa: CASSEARASGDWAQYF
j_gene: TRBJ1-3; len: 14; v_gene: TRBV5-1; CDR3aa: CASSLGQASDTIYF
j_gene: TRBJ2-7; len: 15; v_gene: TRBV5-4; CDR3aa: CASTNGGLAGYEQYF
j_gene: TRBJ2-3; len: 17; v_gene: TRBV7-8; CDR3aa: CASSLGPAGRSTDTQYF
j_gene: TRBJ2-5; len: 15; v_gene: TRBV10-3; CDR3aa: CAIKGSGGRQETQYF
j_gene: TRBJ1-5; len: 14; v_gene: TRBV6-1; CDR3aa: CASSERQVVQPQHF
j_gene: TRBJ1-5; len: 14; v_gene: TRBV7-9; CDR3aa: CASSFGQGHQPQHF
j_gene: TRBJ2-2; len: 14; v_gene: TRBV7-9; CDR3aa: CASGSGEFTGELFF
j_gene: TRBJ2-5; len: 16; v_gene: TRBV15; CDR3aa: CATSRGTGEVGETQYF
j_gene: TRBJ1-1; len: 19; v_gene: TRBV24-1; CDR3aa: CATSDFGFTGGRGNTEAFF
j_gene: TRBJ1-6; len: 13; v_gene: TRBV6-1; CDR3aa: CASSEGRGSPLHF
j_gene: TRBJ2-5; len: 14; v_gene: TRBV30; CDR3aa: CAWSVLSTPETQYF
j_gene: TRBJ2-1; len: 17; v_gene: TRBV5-4; CDR3aa: CASSLAGSRGSYNEQFF
j_gene: TRBJ2-7; len: 17; v_gene: TRBV3-1/TRBV3-2; CDR3aa: CASSRTSGGIVTYEQYF
j_gene: TRBJ2-7; len: 14; v_gene: TRBV27; CDR3aa: CASSFGQGGYEQYF
j_gene: TRBJ1-4; len: 14; v_gene: TRBV5-4; CDR3aa: CASSLVPSSEKLFF
j_gene: TRBJ1-2; len: 15; v_gene: TRBV7-9; CDR3aa: CASSLGQTLNYGYTF
j_gene: TRBJ2-6; len: 16; v_gene: TRBV19; CDR3aa: CASSPPTGLGANVLTF
j_gene: TRBJ2-3; len: 17; v_gene: TRBV7-2; CDR3aa: CASSSGTSGGAVDTQYF
j_gene: TRBJ2-5; len: 16; v_gene: TRBV4-3; CDR3aa: CASSQGTAAHQETQYF
j_gene: TRBJ1-1; len: 14; v_gene: TRBV5-5; CDR3aa: CASSPGHRDTEAFF
j_gene: TRBJ1-1; len: 14; v_gene: TRBV2; CDR3aa: CASILRLSSTEAFF
j_gene: TRBJ1-2; len: 13; v_gene: TRBV5-6; CDR3aa: CASRQGVNYGYTF
j_gene: TRBJ1-5; len: 16; v_gene: TRBV5-1; CDR3aa: CASSLGDRVGSQPQHF
j_gene: TRBJ1-1; len: 15; v_gene: TRBV6-5; CDR3aa: CASSYSRAAGTEAFF
j_gene: TRBJ2-5; len: 15; v_gene: TRBV6-6; CDR3aa: CASSYPGGGEETQYF
j_gene: TRBJ2-1; len: 15; v_gene: TRBV12-5; CDR3aa: CASGLGAGGLNEQFF
j_gene: TRBJ1-2; len: 15; v_gene: TRBV2; CDR3aa: CASSVDRGPRYGYTF
j_gene: TRBJ1-2; len: 14; v_gene: TRBV5-1; CDR3aa: CASSVIPGQDGYTF
j_gene: TRBJ2-2; len: 15; v_gene: TRBV4-3; CDR3aa: CASSQRLADTGELFF
j_gene: TRBJ2-1; len: 16; v_gene: TRBV4-1; CDR3aa: CASSQEAQGRYNEQFF
j_gene: TRBJ2-3; len: 17; v_gene: TRBV5-4; CDR3aa: CASSRGGAGFGTDTQYF
j_gene: TRBJ1-5; len: 15; v_gene: TRBV7-2; CDR3aa: CASSLRQGKGQPQHF
j_gene: TRBJ2-6; len: 15; v_gene: TRBV7-6; CDR3aa: CASSFISSGANVLTF
j_gene: TRBJ2-1; len: 16; v_gene: TRBV5-1; CDR3aa: CASSLPGTGSYNEQFF